The present T cell receptor (beta chain) was sequenced within a study of blood T cell repertoires in COVID-19. Study-level background: Some COVID-19 samples were acute and others convalescent; all came from the United States, Italy and Spain.

The CDR3 length is 14 residues. Trimming left V 1 base short and J 1 base short, with 7 bases between. Germline V gene data show CDR1 as LGHDT and CDR2 as YNNKEL (reference sequence). TCRdb's table, derived via immunoSEQ multiplex PCR, lists solely in-frame clones and lacks some. The sample has 200,000 or so clones; 70% to 85% are singletons. Adults between roughly 18 and 95 years of age took part from approximately 24 US areas. Input material: PBMCs or T cells enriched from blood (not recorded which). The chain is built from TRBV3-1 (or the pseudogene TRBV3-2) and TRBJ1-1; no definite D call. This receptor was obtained from a middle-aged woman with acute COVID-19. As DNA, the CDR3 is TGTGCCAGCAGCCAAGTCAGCGGGAACACTGAAGCTTTCTTT. Amino acid sequence: CASSQVSGNTEAFF.